The 21 T cell receptor beta chains reported below all come from one sample, sequenced in a study of human T cells and chemical hapten exposure. TCRdb processed the RACE reads anew with MiXCR; each CDR3 protein has one entry. The table lists more than 150,000 distinct CDR3 sequences, about 14% of them singletons, with 1.7% in the top ten. Time point denoted: patch test 1, 2 weeks after DPC sensitization. Treatment meaning: therapeutic diphenylcyclopropenone sensitization with weekly scalp DPC. The sample here was whole blood, taken in connection with sensitization to the hapten diphenylcyclopropenone (DPC). These receptors were collected from a woman in her 30s with alopecia areata. Some clones in this sample may be carry-over from other donors' samples.

The rearrangement uses TRBV20-1 and TRBJ2-7; TRBD1 agrees at 7 bases. Trimming cost V 2 bases and J 5 bases; bases outside gene matches: 12. The germline V gene encodes CDR1 DFQATT and CDR2 SNEGSKA (reference sequence). The CDR3 length is 15 residues. CDR3 residues: CSARPVQGVRDEQYF. CDR3 bases: TGCAGTGCTAGACCAGTCCAGGGGGTTAGGGACGAGCAGTACTTC.

This clonotype was found a few times. The chain carries TRBV7-9 and TRBJ1-5; 7 bases map to TRBD1. The CDR3 is made up of 14 amino acids. Per germline, CDR1 SEHNR and CDR2 FQNEAQ (reference sequence). The ends lost 5 bases at V and 4 bases at J; junction bases unmatched: 5. The DNA of the CDR3 is TGTGCCAGCAGCCTCCAGGGGGGAAATCAGCCCCAGCATTTT. This translates into CASSLQGGNQPQHF. The variable domain in full, completed from reference TRBV7-9 and TRBJ1-5, reads DTGVSQNPRHKITKRGQNVTFRCDPISEHNRLYWYRQTLGQGPEFLTYFQNEAQLEKSRLLSDRFSAERPKGSFSTLEIQRTEQGDSAMYLCASSLQGGNQPQHFGDGTRLSIL.

This clonotype was detected a few times. The chain joins TRBV2 to TRBJ1-1; possibly TRBD1 for D (6 bases). Trimming removed 0 bases from V and 1 base from J, with 12 bases in between. The V gene's germline CDR1 is SNHLY and CDR2 FYNNEI. The CDR3 is made up of 16 amino acids. CDR3 in amino acids: CASSEALPTGNTEAFF. DNA of the CDR3: TGTGCCAGCAGTGAAGCGCTTCCGACAGGGAACACTGAAGCTTTCTTT.

This chain connects TRBV10-3 to TRBJ1-2; D is possibly TRBD1 (6 bases). Germline CDR1 is ENHRY and CDR2 is SYGVKD. The length of the CDR3 is 13 residues. V dropped 4 bases and J dropped 6 bases, with 12 bases sitting between them. The CDR3 sequence is CAISARAGDGYTF. CDR3 DNA: TGTGCCATCAGTGCCAGGGCAGGGGATGGCTACACCTTC.

The genes are TRBV6-1 and TRBJ2-5; D gene uncertain. Germline V gene sequence: CDR1 MNHNS, CDR2 SASEGT. The CDR3 covers 14 residues. The ends were cut back, 6 bases at V and 2 bases at J, with 13 bases in the middle. The CDR3 loop reads CASSVGHFQETQYF. The DNA of the CDR3 is TGTGCCAGCAGCGTCGGCCACTTTCAAGAGACCCAGTACTTC.

The chain has TRBV12-3 or TRBV12-4 and TRBJ1-3; no reliable D call. This CDR3 has 16 amino acids. V dropped 3 bases and J dropped 1 base, with 13 bases sitting between them. The DNA of the CDR3 is TGTGCCAGCAGTTTTGGACTGGCGAATTCTGGAAACACCATATATTTT. The encoded protein is CASSFGLANSGNTIYF.

This clonotype was counted a few times. The chain uses TRBV12-3 or TRBV12-4 and TRBJ1-3; D perhaps matches TRBD1 (6 bases). The ends were cut back, 2 bases at V and 8 bases at J, with 10 bases in the middle. The CDR3 is 13 residues long. CDR3 DNA: TGTGCCAGCAGTTTATTGGGGGCTGACACCATATATTTT. Translation: CASSLLGADTIYF.

This clonotype came up many times. The V call is TRBV19, the J call TRBJ2-1; the D gene could be TRBD1 or TRBD2 (5 bases each). This CDR3 region has 17 residues. Trimming left V 3 bases short and J 0 bases short, with 15 bases between. Germline CDR1 LNHDA, CDR2 SQIVND (reference sequence). Here the CDR3 DNA reads TGTGCCAGTAGTATGGGGACGCATACTAGCTCCTACAATGAGCAGTTCTTC. Its protein is CASSMGTHTSSYNEQFF.

This clonotype was seen repeatedly, ten times or more. This chain uses TRBV4-1 with TRBJ2-1, with TRBD2 matching 12 bases. CDR3 length: 18 residues. Per the germline V gene, CDR1 is MGHRA and CDR2 is YSYEKL. The V segment lost 0 bases and the J segment 1 base; nucleotides outside the gene matches: 4. CDR3 nucleotides: TGCGCCAGCAGCCAAGAGTGGCTAGCGGGAGGGTCCTACAATGAGCAGTTCTTC. The encoded protein is CASSQEWLAGGSYNEQFF.

The chain carries TRBV9 and TRBJ2-3; D is unclear. V lost 0 bases and J 7 bases, leaving 6 bases between the germline ends. This CDR3 comprises 12 residues. CDR1 and CDR2 (germline): SGDLS, YYNGEE. The CDR3 bases are TGTGCCAGCAGCGTAGACTTGTATACGCAGTATTTT. This translates into CASSVDLYTQYF.

This clonotype was counted ten times or more. The gene calls are TRBV7-6 and TRBJ2-5; 14 bases align to TRBD2. This CDR3 region has 16 residues. The germline V gene encodes CDR1 SGHVS and CDR2 FNYEAQ. V shed 5 bases and J 4 bases; nucleotides not matched to a gene: 6. The CDR3 loop is CASSPEGLAGAETQYF. CDR3 DNA sequence: TGTGCCAGCAGCCCGGAGGGACTAGCGGGGGCAGAGACCCAGTACTTC.

The chain combines TRBV7-8 with TRBJ2-7; possibly TRBD1 for D (5 bases). The V end was cut by 1 base, the J end by 3 bases, with 13 bases between. In germline, CDR1 is SGHVS, CDR2 FQNEAQ. The CDR3 has 15 amino acids. CDR3 sequence (DNA): TGTGCCAGCAGCTTAGATATATGGGGCAGCTACGAGCAGTACTTC. Encoded protein: CASSLDIWGSYEQYF.

This clonotype was observed a handful of times. This chain joins TRBV5-4 and TRBJ2-1, with TRBD2 matching 13 bases. Germline CDR1 reads SGHNT; CDR2 reads YYREEE (reference sequence). Unmatched junction bases numbered 5, after V lost 0 bases and J lost 8 bases. This CDR3 comprises 16 residues. DNA for the CDR3: TGTGCCAGCAGCTTGGCCGGGACTAGCGGGAACCATGAGCAGTTCTTC. It specifies CASSLAGTSGNHEQFF.

A few counts support this clonotype. The chain couples TRBV3-1 to TRBJ1-1, with D unresolved. The CDR3 consists of 14 residues. Germline V gene data show CDR1 as LGHDT and CDR2 as YNNKEL (reference sequence). V was shortened by 0 bases and J by 4 bases, with 9 bases between the two germline ends. CDR3 DNA sequence: TGTGCCAGCAGCCAAGATCCGCCGGGCACTGAAGCTTTCTTT. Its protein is CASSQDPPGTEAFF. Drawing the rest from reference TRBV3-1 and TRBJ1-1, the complete variable domain is DTAVSQTPKYLVTQMGNDKSIKCEQNLGHDTMYWYKQDSKKFLKIMFSYNNKELIINETVPNRFSPKSPDKAHLNLHINSLELGDSAVYFCASSQDPPGTEAFFGQGTRLTVV.

Ten or more counts support this clonotype. The chain is built from TRBV6-5 and TRBJ1-4, with 9 bases that match TRBD1. CDR1 is MNHEY and CDR2 is SVGAGI in the germline V gene. The CDR3 contains 15 residues. Losses at the gene ends were 2 bases for V and 7 bases for J; bases not matched to a gene: 5. The CDR3 loop is CASSYEGQGSEKLFF. The CDR3 bases are TGTGCCAGCAGTTACGAAGGACAGGGGAGTGAAAAACTGTTTTTT.

The gene calls are TRBV12-3 or TRBV12-4 and TRBJ2-2; 12 bases match TRBD2. V shed 6 bases, J shed 6 bases, and the junction held 5 bases outside the gene matches. The CDR3 has 15 amino acids. CDR3 amino acids: CASRSSGRAPGELFF. CDR3 bases: TGTGCCAGCAGATCTAGCGGGAGGGCCCCCGGGGAGCTGTTTTTT.

The chain links TRBV7-9 to TRBJ1-1; unclear D gene. Germline V gene lookup returns CDR1 SEHNR and CDR2 FQNEAQ (reference sequence). This CDR3 comprises 13 residues. The germline V and J ends were trimmed by 3 bases and 4 bases, with 9 bases remaining between them. This chain's CDR3 is CASSFGSTTEAFF. Here the CDR3 DNA reads TGTGCCAGCAGCTTTGGGTCGACCACTGAAGCTTTCTTT.

There are a few counts of this clonotype. In DNA form, the CDR3 reads TGTGCCAGCAGCCCATGGGCGGTACAAAACAATGAGCAGTTCTTC. This sequence encodes CASSPWAVQNNEQFF. V usage is TRBV7-2 and J usage is TRBJ2-1; D is undetermined. CDR1 is SGHTA and CDR2 is FQGNSA in the germline V gene. CDR3 length: 15 amino acids. V was clipped by 5 bases and J by 5 bases, with 16 bases between them.

The genes are TRBV5-1 and TRBJ1-4, with TRBD1 as a possible D gene (6 bases). This CDR3 is built from 14 residues. Trimming took off 3 bases at V and 8 bases at J, with 14 bases between the two ends. Germline CDR1 is SGHRS and CDR2 is YFSETQ. The CDR3 loop reads CASSSQGREEKLFF. In DNA, the CDR3 is TGCGCCAGCAGCTCCCAGGGGCGGGAAGAAAAACTGTTTTTT.

The chain employs TRBV21-1 and TRBJ2-5; the table's D gene call, TRBD1, was not cross checked with the DNA. TRBV21-1 counts as a pseudogene. The CDR3 spans 15 residues. CDR3: CASSKEVRDFETQYF. The CDR3 region has the DNA TGTGCCAGCAGCAAAGAAGTTCGGGATTTCGAGACCCAGTACTTC.

This clonotype was observed a handful of times. The chain links TRBV20-1 to TRBJ2-3, with D possibly being TRBD2 (6 bases). This CDR3 is built from 14 residues. Trimming pared 3 bases from V and 6 bases from J, leaving 16 bases between. Germline V gives CDR1 DFQATT, CDR2 SNEGSKA (reference sequence). The chain's CDR3 is CSARLAKSVDTQYF. CDR3 DNA: TGCAGTGCTAGGCTAGCGAAGTCGGTCGATACGCAGTATTTT.